This entry is about one T cell receptor (beta chain). The V end was cut by 4 bases, the J end by 1 base, with 16 bases between. This CDR3 is 16 amino acids long. Germline CDR1 is LGHDT and CDR2 is YNNKEL (reference sequence). The source of the sample is a study of blood T cells in healthy people across ages. A second PCR, run for roughly 7 to 11 cycles, used a sample-barcoded 5' primer plus a J-beta primer mix. TCRdb analysed the 5' RACE reads with MiXCR anew, one entry per CDR3 protein. The table lists roughly 1.5 million distinct CDR3 sequences, less than 45% of them singletons. This clonotype was sampled from a woman aged 18-29 years in good health. The sample taken for sequencing was blood. The chain couples TRBV3-1 to TRBJ2-5; D is possibly TRBD2 (6 bases). CDR3 in amino acids: CASSLASSLAQETQYF. CDR3 nucleotide sequence: TGTGCCAGCAGCCTGGCTTCCTCACTAGCCCAAGAGACCCAGTACTTC.